These 7 T cell receptor beta chains were sequenced from one sample in a study of blood T cell repertoires in COVID-19. The data were produced by immunoSEQ multiplex PCR, yet TCRdb's version contains in-frame clones alone and is incomplete. Found here are around 300,000 clones, 70% to 90% of them singletons; the top ten hold 13%. The sample was peripheral blood. All receptors derive from an older woman with COVID-19, enrolled during active disease.

The J gene is TRBJ1-4, the V gene TRBV12-3 or TRBV12-4; perhaps TRBD1 as D (6 bases). V lost 7 bases, J lost 8 bases, and 11 bases lay in between. The CDR3 loop spans 12 amino acids. In DNA, the CDR3 is TGTGCCAGCACACAGGGTGGAGAAAAACTGTTTTTT. Translating gives CASTQGGEKLFF.

This chain connects TRBV7-2 to TRBJ2-5; TRBD1 might be the D (5 bases). The ends were cut back, 3 bases at V and 5 bases at J, with 10 bases in the middle. This CDR3 comprises 13 residues. The germline V gene encodes CDR1 SGHTA and CDR2 FQGNSA. CDR3 nucleotide sequence: TGTGCCAGCAGCTTCAGGGTGCGGGAGACCCAGTACTTC. Its protein is CASSFRVRETQYF.

The chain has TRBV28 and TRBJ2-3; D remains unclear. The CDR3 runs to 13 residues. Germline CDR1 reads MDHEN; CDR2 reads SYDVKM. Trimming shortened V by 4 bases and J by 7 bases, and 12 bases separated the two germline ends. CDR3: CASSSPSLNTQYF. For the CDR3, the DNA is TGTGCCAGCAGTTCCCCTTCGCTAAATACGCAGTATTTT.

V gene TRBV24-1 combines with J gene TRBJ1-2, with 7 positions matching TRBD1. This CDR3 comprises 15 residues. The germline gives CDR1 KGHDR, CDR2 SFDVKD. The V and J ends lost 9 bases and 8 bases, in that order; junction bases with no gene match: 17. Written as DNA, the CDR3 is TGTGCCACCTTCAACCCCGACAGGGAAAACGGAGGCTACACCTTC. Encoded protein: CATFNPDRENGGYTF.

This chain joins TRBV19 and TRBJ1-5; the match to TRBD1 covers 8 bases. The CDR3 spans 16 residues. The germline V gene has CDR1 LNHDA and CDR2 SQIVND (reference sequence). The ends lost 7 bases at V and 6 bases at J; junction bases unmatched: 14. The CDR3 region is CASMRKGQGKGQPQHF. CDR3 sequence (DNA): TGTGCCAGTATGAGGAAAGGACAGGGCAAGGGTCAGCCCCAGCATTTT.

The V gene is TRBV2, the J gene TRBJ1-2; 7 bases agree with TRBD1. The V segment lost 6 bases and the J segment 8 bases; nucleotides outside the gene matches: 6. The CDR3 is 12 amino acids. CDR1 is SNHLY, CDR2 FYNNEI, per germline. The CDR3 nucleotides read TGTGCCAGCAGCCTTGACAGGGCGGGCTACACCTTC. Translation gives CASSLDRAGYTF.

The genes are TRBV3-1 (or the pseudogene TRBV3-2) and TRBJ2-5; D is unresolved. This CDR3 has 13 amino acids. Trimming took 4 bases from V and 2 from J, leaving 8 bases between them. The germline gives CDR1 LGHDT, CDR2 YNNKEL (reference sequence). CDR3 residues: CASSLYVQETQYF. The CDR3 region has the DNA TGTGCCAGCAGCCTATATGTGCAAGAGACCCAGTACTTC.